What follows are 27 T cell receptor beta chains derived from one specimen sequenced in a study of blood T cell repertoires in COVID-19 (dated by TCRdb to the early 2020s). Preparation of the library involved the immunoSEQ multiplex PCR assay. Sourced from immuneACCESS, this table was stored by TCRdb with only in-frame sequences that have V and J called. A share of the clones is absent; for the studies checked, an unresolved V gene accounts for under half, and the remainder has no known explanation. Within this sample are 150,000 or so clones, with about 87% of them counted one time only. The top ten constitute about 6.5% of the sample. The sample comprised peripheral blood. All receptors come from a man aged 80 or over with acute or convalescent COVID-19.

This rearrangement joins TRBV6-5 to TRBJ1-5; 7 bases map to TRBD1. The germline V gene encodes CDR1 MNHEY and CDR2 SVGAGI. Trimming took 3 bases from V and 3 from J; bases not matched to a gene: 5. CDR3 size: 15 residues. The CDR3 DNA follows: TGTGCCAGCAGTTATGGGACAGAAATCAATCAGCCCCAGCATTTT. This translates into CASSYGTEINQPQHF.

The chain combines TRBV11-3 with TRBJ1-2; weak D call: TRBD1 (5 bases). Trimming stripped 8 bases from V and 2 bases from J, with 15 bases between. The CDR3 covers 14 residues. Germline CDR1 SGHNT, CDR2 YENEEA. CDR3 sequence reads: CASGSYRSNYGYTF. CDR3 nucleotide sequence: TGTGCCAGCGGATCATACAGGTCCAACTATGGCTACACCTTC.

This sequence joins TRBV7-6 and TRBJ2-5, with TRBD1 as a possible D gene (5 bases). Looked up from germline, CDR1 is SGHVS and CDR2 is FNYEAQ. The V end lost 0 bases, the J end lost 1 base, and 9 bases lay between the germline ends. This CDR3 comprises 15 residues. The CDR3 region has the DNA TGTGCCAGCAGCTTAGCTCTGCAGGGCCAAGAGACCCAGTACTTC. Amino acids: CASSLALQGQETQYF.

The V gene is TRBV12-3 or TRBV12-4, the J gene TRBJ1-1; TRBD1 might be the D (6 bases). V was cut by 6 bases and J by 13 bases, with 15 bases left in between. The CDR3 consists of 11 residues. DNA of the CDR3: TGTGCCAGCAGGCAGGGGCTATGGGGTTTCTTT. Residues: CASRQGLWGFF.

The V and J genes are TRBV5-1 and TRBJ1-2, with a tentative D call TRBD1 (5 bases). V lost 2 bases and J 0 bases, leaving 14 bases between the germline ends. The CDR3 has 16 amino acids. Germline V gives CDR1 SGHRS, CDR2 YFSETQ. The CDR3 DNA follows: TGCGCCAGCAGCTTTAACCCGGACACCTCTAACTATGGCTACACCTTC. Translating it yields CASSFNPDTSNYGYTF.

V usage is TRBV7-6 and J usage is TRBJ1-2; D is unresolved. The CDR3 is 14 amino acids. Looked up from germline, CDR1 is SGHVS and CDR2 is FNYEAQ. With 5 bases removed from V and 4 bases from J, the gap between germline ends came to 14 bases. The CDR3 DNA is TGTGCCAGCAGCGTGGAAGACACTGGCTATGGCTACACCTTC. It codes for CASSVEDTGYGYTF.

This clone showed up just a few times. The CDR3 loop is CAWSGQGNQPQHF. The CDR3 DNA sequence: TGTGCCTGGAGTGGACAGGGAAATCAGCCCCAGCATTTT. The chain employs TRBV30 and TRBJ1-5; 7 bases match TRBD1. CDR1 and CDR2 from the germline V gene are GTSNPN and SVGIG (reference sequence). This CDR3 comprises 13 residues. After removal of 1 base from V and 4 bases from J, the junction contained 1 base not matched to a gene.

DNA of the CDR3: TGTGCCAGTAACGAACAGGCCCCGTTCTATGGCTACACCTTC. Translated, it gives CASNEQAPFYGYTF. The chain is built from TRBV19 and TRBJ1-2, with a weak D call TRBD1 (5 bases). CDR1 and CDR2 (germline): LNHDA, SQIVND (reference sequence). The CDR3 spans 14 residues. The V gene lost 7 bases and the J gene lost 4 bases, with 16 bases spanning the gap.

The chain uses TRBV2 and TRBJ2-7, with D perhaps TRBD2 (6 bases). Germline CDR1 is SNHLY and CDR2 is FYNNEI. V shed 7 bases and J shed 2 bases, with 15 bases lying between them. The CDR3 is 14 amino acids. The DNA of the CDR3 is TGTGCCAGCATAGGGGACGGGAGTCCCTACGAGCAGTACTTC. Its protein is CASIGDGSPYEQYF.

The chain recombines TRBV18 with TRBJ2-2; TRBD2 is a possible D gene (6 bases). V was shortened by 3 bases and J by 1 base, with 9 bases between the two germline ends. This CDR3 has 15 residues. Germline V gives CDR1 KGHSH, CDR2 LQKENI. CDR3 amino acids: CASSPQGLNTGELFF. In nucleotides, the CDR3 is TGTGCCAGCTCACCGCAGGGACTGAACACCGGGGAGCTGTTTTTT.

V gene TRBV6-6 combines with J gene TRBJ2-5; 8 bases are a match to TRBD1. J was trimmed by 1 base and V by 5 bases; bases with no gene match: 3. Germline-derived CDR1 and CDR2 are MNHNY and SVGAGI (reference sequence). The CDR3 consists of 14 residues. CDR3: CASSPGQGQETQYF. CDR3 coding DNA: TGTGCCAGCAGTCCAGGACAGGGCCAAGAGACCCAGTACTTC.

The chain employs TRBV21-1 and TRBJ2-7; the table's D call of TRBD2 was not tested on the DNA. TRBV21-1 is reported as a pseudogene. The CDR3 sequence is 14 residues long. DNA of the CDR3: TGTGCCAGCAGCAAAGCTGGCGGGCGCTACGAGCAGTACTTC. Amino acids: CASSKAGGRYEQYF.

The V and J genes are TRBV6-5 and TRBJ2-2, with D maybe TRBD2 (5 bases). Trimming removed 6 bases at V and 6 bases at J, with 11 bases between. CDR3 size: 13 residues. The V gene's germline CDR1 is MNHEY and CDR2 SVGAGI. The CDR3, as DNA: TGTGCCAGCAGAGTTACCGGGGCCGGGGAGCTGTTTTTT. This codes for CASRVTGAGELFF.

The chain uses TRBV28 and TRBJ2-5; 8 bases map to TRBD2. The CDR3 spans 14 residues. Germline CDR1 and CDR2: MDHEN and SYDVKM. Trimming took 7 bases from V and 5 from J; bases not matched to a gene: 9. The DNA for the CDR3 is TGTGCCAGCACTCTACGACCGGGAGGGGAGACCCAGTACTTC. Amino acids: CASTLRPGGETQYF.

A few counts support this clone. The chain links TRBV5-6 to TRBJ1-1; D uncertain. This CDR3 has 15 residues. Germline loops: CDR1 SGHDT, CDR2 YYEEEE. Trimming pared 4 bases from V and 5 bases from J, leaving 18 bases between. CDR3 sequence reads: CASSEWPGRGTEAFF. CDR3 DNA: TGTGCCAGCAGCGAATGGCCGGGCAGAGGGACTGAAGCTTTCTTT.

This clone was recorded once. The chain recombines TRBV29-1 with TRBJ1-1; 9 bases are shared with TRBD1. Trimming took 8 bases from V and 0 from J; bases not matched to a gene: 4. CDR3 length equals 13 residues. From germline, CDR1 is SQVTM and CDR2 ANQGSEA. CDR3 loop: CSSWTGVNTEAFF. The CDR3 bases are TGCAGCTCATGGACAGGGGTGAACACTGAAGCTTTCTTT.

The V gene is TRBV28, the J gene TRBJ2-5, with D uncertain. Per the germline V gene, CDR1 is MDHEN and CDR2 is SYDVKM. With 4 bases removed from V and 5 bases from J, the gap between germline ends came to 11 bases. The CDR3 has 13 residues. DNA of the CDR3: TGTGCCAGCAGTTCATACAGTGCGGAGACCCAGTACTTC. It translates to CASSSYSAETQYF.

The chain links TRBV5-1 to TRBJ1-6, with TRBD1 matching 9 bases. The CDR3 runs 13 residues. The germline V gene encodes CDR1 SGHRS and CDR2 YFSETQ. The junction had 5 bases not matched to a gene; V was cut back by 4 bases and J by 12 bases. CDR3 loop: CASSHRGQGPLHF. In DNA form, the CDR3 reads TGCGCCAGCAGCCACCGGGGACAGGGACCCCTCCACTTT. The entire variable domain, with the rest obtained from reference TRBV5-1 and TRBJ1-6, is as follows: KAGVTQTPRYLIKTRGQQVTLSCSPISGHRSVSWYQQTPGQGLQFLFEYFSETQRNKGNFPGRFSGRQFSNSRSEMNVSTLELGDSALYLCASSHRGQGPLHFGNGTRLTVT.

The CDR3: CASSLRTDSPDNSPLHF. CDR3 coding DNA: TGCGCCAGCAGCCTAAGAACGGACAGCCCAGATAATTCACCCCTCCACTTT. The chain uses TRBV4-1 and TRBJ1-6; perhaps TRBD1 as D (6 bases). Germline lookup yields CDR1 MGHRA and CDR2 YSYEKL. The CDR3 is 17 residues long. With 4 bases removed from V and 5 bases from J, the gap between germline ends came to 18 bases.

The genes are TRBV9 and TRBJ1-5; TRBD1 agrees at 8 bases. Germline V gene data show CDR1 as SGDLS and CDR2 as YYNGEE. The CDR3 is 14 amino acids. Losses at the gene ends were 2 bases for V and 9 bases for J; bases not matched to a gene: 7. CDR3 region: CASSVLDRVGPQHF. DNA of the CDR3: TGTGCCAGCAGCGTCCTGGACAGGGTAGGGCCCCAGCATTTT.

This clone was recorded once. The chain carries TRBV29-1 and TRBJ2-1, with 7 bases aligning to TRBD1. V lost 6 bases and J lost 4; bases outside the gene matches: 15. The CDR3 contains 16 residues. Germline CDR1 SQVTM, CDR2 ANQGSEA. Here the CDR3 DNA reads TGCAGCGTCACACTCCGACCGGGACAGTCATACAATGAGCAGTTCTTC. Translated, it gives CSVTLRPGQSYNEQFF.

This clone was detected once. V is TRBV19 and J is TRBJ1-1; the match to TRBD1 covers 7 bases. This CDR3 spans 13 amino acids. Germline V lookup: CDR1 LNHDA, CDR2 SQIVND (reference sequence). J lost 3 bases, V lost 11 bases, and 9 bases had no gene match. CDR3 coding DNA: TGTGCCTGCTCCGGGACAGCCTACACTGAAGCTTTCTTT. Protein sequence: CACSGTAYTEAFF. Drawing the rest from reference TRBV19 and TRBJ1-1, the complete variable domain is DGGITQSPKYLFRKEGQNVTLSCEQNLNHDAMYWYRQDPGQGLRLIYYSQIVNDFQKGDIAEGYSVSREKKESFPLTVTSAQKNPTAFYLCACSGTAYTEAFFGQGTRLTVV.

This clone showed up just a few times. The chain joins TRBV20-1 to TRBJ2-5; a possible D gene is TRBD1 (6 bases). From germline, CDR1 is DFQATT and CDR2 SNEGSKA (reference sequence). The CDR3 is 14 amino acids. V lost 3 bases and J 4 bases, leaving 15 bases between the germline ends. CDR3 protein: CSASLSRGRETQYF. CDR3 nucleotide sequence: TGCAGTGCTAGTCTTTCTAGGGGGAGAGAGACCCAGTACTTC.

The chain carries TRBV20-1 and TRBJ1-1; no clear D. The V gene's germline CDR1 is DFQATT and CDR2 SNEGSKA (reference sequence). Trimming stripped 3 bases from V and 1 base from J, with 9 bases between. This CDR3 has 13 residues. The CDR3: CSASRTTNTEAFF. CDR3 bases: TGCAGTGCTAGTAGGACTACGAACACTGAAGCTTTCTTT.

The genes are TRBV10-3 and TRBJ2-1, with TRBD1 matching over 8 bases. The ends lost 0 bases at V and 7 bases at J; junction bases unmatched: 5. Germline-derived CDR1 and CDR2 are ENHRY and SYGVKD. The CDR3 has 15 amino acids. CDR3 DNA sequence: TGTGCCATCAGTGAGTCTGGACAGGGTGGGAATGAGCAGTTCTTC. Encoded protein: CAISESGQGGNEQFF.

This clone appeared many times. This chain links TRBV19 with TRBJ1-5, with D tentatively TRBD1 (6 bases). This CDR3 contains 16 residues. Trimming shortened V by 5 bases and J by 4 bases, and 18 bases separated the two germline ends. Germline V gene data show CDR1 as LNHDA and CDR2 as SQIVND (reference sequence). This CDR3 reads CASSWGTRGLNQPQHF. As DNA, the CDR3 is TGTGCCAGTAGTTGGGGGACACGTGGGTTAAATCAGCCCCAGCATTTT.

V usage is TRBV5-1 and J usage is TRBJ2-2; 7 nucleotides agree with TRBD1. This CDR3 comprises 15 residues. The germline V gene encodes CDR1 SGHRS and CDR2 YFSETQ. J lost 0 bases, V lost 4 bases, and 3 bases had no gene match. The CDR3 here is CASSRGTANTGELFF. The CDR3 DNA is TGCGCCAGCAGCCGAGGGACAGCGAACACCGGGGAGCTGTTTTTT.